The rows below give T cell receptor beta chains drawn from one sample of a study of T cell repertoires in cytomegalovirus infection. No cognate antigen is known for these TCRs. TCRdb reprocessed the reads with MiXCR, giving one entry per CDR3 protein. The data show 450,000 to 600,000 distinct CDR3 sequences, roughly a third seen once. Sequenced here: cultured PBMCs, sampled from culture after CMV antigen stimulation. These receptor sequences come from a human donor in good health (CMV status not recorded). Some clones in this sample may be carry-over from other donors' samples. Both conserved end residues are part of each CDR3. The D gene is left open where the match is weak. Clone size is not always given. Where it is, it says once, few, many or a class for expanded clones.

size	J	D	V	CDR3	DNA
few	TRBJ2-5	.	TRBV7-2	CASSLETGRKTQYF	TGTGCCAGCAGCTTAGAGACGGGTCGGAAGACCCAGTACTTC
many	TRBJ2-1	TRBD2	TRBV6-2/TRBV6-3	CASSFRTSGTPGNEQFF	TGTGCCAGCAGTTTTAGGACTAGCGGGACGCCTGGCAATGAGCAGTTCTTC
.	TRBJ1-2	TRBD1	TRBV7-6	CASSTGGSNYGYTF	TGTGCCAGCAGCACAGGGGGGAGTAACTATGGCTACACCTTC
.	TRBJ2-7	TRBD2	TRBV27	CASSYIAGGPREQYF	TGTGCCAGCAGTTACATAGCGGGAGGGCCTAGGGAGCAGTACTTC
.	TRBJ2-1	TRBD2	TRBV7-9	CASEGASGIDEQFF	TGTGCCAGCGAAGGTGCTAGCGGGATCGATGAGCAGTTCTTC
few	TRBJ1-6	.	TRBV20-1	CSARAWGSSYNSPLHF	TGCAGTGCTAGAGCCTGGGGTAGCTCCTATAATTCACCCCTCCACTTT
few	TRBJ1-5	.	TRBV4-2	CASSQDFDPYSNQPQHF	TGTGCCAGCAGCCAAGATTTTGACCCTTATAGCAATCAGCCCCAGCATTTT
many	TRBJ2-5	TRBD1	TRBV7-8	CASSEDRVSETQYF	TGTGCCAGCAGCGAAGACAGGGTTTCGGAGACCCAGTACTTC
.	TRBJ1-3	TRBD1	TRBV4-3	CASSQVARSRGRGGNTIYF	TGCGCCAGCAGCCAAGTAGCCCGCTCCCGGGGCAGGGGGGGAAACACCATATATTTT
.	TRBJ1-2	.	TRBV12-5	CASGLGSSPSGYTF	TGTGCTAGTGGTTTGGGGTCATCGCCCTCTGGCTACACCTTC
.	TRBJ2-1	TRBD2	TRBV19	CASLDWTGGEQFF	TGTGCCAGCCTCGACTGGACGGGGGGAGAGCAGTTCTTC
.	TRBJ1-4	.	TRBV19	CASRSARVEKLFF	TGTGCCAGTAGGAGTGCCCGGGTTGAAAAACTGTTTTTT
many	TRBJ2-1	.	TRBV7-2	CASSPQTRRVYNEQFF	TGTGCCAGCAGCCCCCAGACCCGTAGGGTCTACAATGAGCAGTTCTTC
.	TRBJ2-1	TRBD2	TRBV20-1	CSARDSGSRNNEQFF	TGCAGTGCTAGGGATAGCGGGAGTAGAAACAATGAGCAGTTCTTC
few	TRBJ2-3	TRBD2	TRBV11-1	CASSLRREGTDTQYF	TGTGCCAGCAGCTTACGGCGGGAGGGCACAGATACGCAGTATTTT
few	TRBJ1-1	.	TRBV27	CASSLHLGGTEAFF	TGTGCCAGCAGTTTACATCTCGGGGGCACTGAAGCTTTCTTT
.	TRBJ2-1	TRBD2	TRBV20-1	CSASDSGSLSEQFF	TGCAGTGCTAGCGACAGCGGGAGTCTGAGTGAGCAGTTCTTC
few	TRBJ2-5	.	TRBV19	CASNSGIQETQYF	TGTGCCAGTAACTCAGGGATTCAAGAGACCCAGTACTTC
.	TRBJ2-1	.	TRBV7-9	CASSQYLGHLLYNEQFF	TGTGCCAGCAGCCAATACCTTGGACATTTACTATACAATGAGCAGTTCTTC
.	TRBJ1-5	TRBD1	TRBV6-6	CASQGTGFQPQHF	TGTGCCAGTCAGGGGACAGGGTTTCAGCCCCAGCATTTT
.	TRBJ2-3	.	TRBV7-6	CASTPGDTQYF	TGTGCCAGCACCCCAGGGGATACGCAGTATTTT
.	TRBJ2-4	.	TRBV19	CASTQSQKNIQYF	TGTGCCAGTACTCAGTCCCAGAAAAACATTCAGTACTTC
.	TRBJ2-7	.	TRBV3-1	CASSQGNSGYEQYF	TGTGCCAGCAGCCAAGGGAATAGCGGCTACGAGCAGTACTTC
few	TRBJ1-5	.	TRBV10-2	CASSERGGWDSNQPQHF	TGCGCCAGCAGTGAGAGAGGGGGTTGGGATAGCAATCAGCCCCAGCATTTT
.	TRBJ2-1	.	TRBV5-6	CASSSGWEQFF	TGTGCCAGCAGTTCCGGTTGGGAGCAGTTCTTC
.	TRBJ1-2	.	TRBV6-5	CASSPEGNYGYTF	TGTGCCAGCAGTCCCGAGGGCAACTATGGCTACACCTTC
few	TRBJ1-2	.	TRBV4-1	CASSQEIRGHYGYTF	TGCGCCAGCAGCCAAGAGATTCGGGGGCACTATGGCTACACCTTC
few	TRBJ2-5	TRBD2	TRBV20-1	CSALDTGTSGETQYF	TGCAGTGCGCTAGACACCGGGACTAGCGGAGAGACCCAGTACTTC
.	TRBJ2-4	.	TRBV7-4	CASSYPSGPVKNIQYF	TGTGCCAGCAGCTATCCCTCGGGGCCCGTCAAAAACATTCAGTACTTC
.	TRBJ2-7	.	TRBV5-1	CASSLGRESYEQYF	TGCGCCAGCAGCTTGGGGCGGGAATCCTACGAGCAGTACTTC
once	TRBJ1-2	.	TRBV6-6	CASSQLYYYGYTF	TGTGCCAGCAGTCAGCTATACTATTATGGCTACACCTTC
.	TRBJ2-2	.	TRBV4-1	CASSHMGGGVTGELFF	TGCGCCAGCAGCCATATGGGGGGCGGGGTCACCGGGGAGCTGTTTTTT
.	TRBJ1-1	TRBD1	TRBV28	CASSLGTGASWGEAFF	TGTGCCAGCAGTTTGGGGACAGGGGCTTCCTGGGGTGAAGCTTTCTTT
.	TRBJ1-5	TRBD1	TRBV15	CATSRDRGNQPQHF	TGTGCCACCAGCAGGGACAGGGGAAATCAGCCCCAGCATTTT